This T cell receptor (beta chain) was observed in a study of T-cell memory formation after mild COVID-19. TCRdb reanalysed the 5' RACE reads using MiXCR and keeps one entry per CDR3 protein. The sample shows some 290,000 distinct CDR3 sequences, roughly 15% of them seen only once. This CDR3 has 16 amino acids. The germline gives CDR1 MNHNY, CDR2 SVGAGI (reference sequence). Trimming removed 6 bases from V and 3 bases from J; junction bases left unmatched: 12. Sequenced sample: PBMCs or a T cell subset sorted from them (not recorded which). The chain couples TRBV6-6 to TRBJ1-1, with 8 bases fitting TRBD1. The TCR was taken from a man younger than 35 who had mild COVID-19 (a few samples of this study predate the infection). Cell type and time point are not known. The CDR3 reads CASSSSGQGAHTEAFF. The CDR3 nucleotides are TGTGCCAGCAGCTCCTCGGGCCAGGGGGCTCACACTGAAGCTTTCTTT.